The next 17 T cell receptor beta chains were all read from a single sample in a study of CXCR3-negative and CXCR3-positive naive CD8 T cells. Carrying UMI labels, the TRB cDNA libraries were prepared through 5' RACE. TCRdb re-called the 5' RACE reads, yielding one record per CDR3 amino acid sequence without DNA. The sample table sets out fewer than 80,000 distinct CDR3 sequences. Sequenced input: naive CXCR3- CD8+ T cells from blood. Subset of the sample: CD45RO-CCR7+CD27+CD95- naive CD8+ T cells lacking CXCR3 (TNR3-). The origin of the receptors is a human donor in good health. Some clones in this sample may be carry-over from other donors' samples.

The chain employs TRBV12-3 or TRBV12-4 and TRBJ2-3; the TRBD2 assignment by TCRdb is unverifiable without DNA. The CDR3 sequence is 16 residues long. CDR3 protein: CASSILAGGRTDTQYF.

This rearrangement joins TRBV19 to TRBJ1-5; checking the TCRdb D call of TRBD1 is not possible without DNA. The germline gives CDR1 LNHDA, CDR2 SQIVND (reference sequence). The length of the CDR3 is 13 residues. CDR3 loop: CATADRTNQPQHF.

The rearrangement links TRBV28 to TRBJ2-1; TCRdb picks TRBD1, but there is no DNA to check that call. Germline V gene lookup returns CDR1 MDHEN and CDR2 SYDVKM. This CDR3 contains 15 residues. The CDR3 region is CASSYGTASYNEQFF.

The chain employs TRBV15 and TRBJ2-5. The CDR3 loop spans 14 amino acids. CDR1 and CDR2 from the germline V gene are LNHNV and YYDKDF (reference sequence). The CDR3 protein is CATSRDKQQETQYF.

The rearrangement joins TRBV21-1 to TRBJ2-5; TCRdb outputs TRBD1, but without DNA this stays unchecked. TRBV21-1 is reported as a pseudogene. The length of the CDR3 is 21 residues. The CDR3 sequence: CASSKVGPPDRSLGYGETQYF.

CDR3: CASSQDGGGLDEQYF. The V and J genes are TRBV4-2 and TRBJ2-7; the TCRdb D gene call, TRBD1, has no DNA to confirm it. The CDR3 runs 15 residues. Per the germline V gene, CDR1 is LGHNA and CDR2 is YNFKEQ.

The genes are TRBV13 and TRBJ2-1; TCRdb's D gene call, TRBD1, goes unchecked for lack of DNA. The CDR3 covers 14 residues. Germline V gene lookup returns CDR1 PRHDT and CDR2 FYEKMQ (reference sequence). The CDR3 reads CASSLGGGAGEQFF. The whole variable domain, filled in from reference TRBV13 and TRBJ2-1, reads AAGVIQSPRHLIKEKRETATLKCYPIPRHDTVYWYQQGPGQDPQFLISFYEKMQSDKGSIPDRFSAQQFSDYHSELNMSSLELGDSALYFCASSLGGGAGEQFFGPGTRLTVL.

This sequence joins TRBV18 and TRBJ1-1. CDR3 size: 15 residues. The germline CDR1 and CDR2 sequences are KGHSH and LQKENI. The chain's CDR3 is CASSPKVEGGTEAFF.

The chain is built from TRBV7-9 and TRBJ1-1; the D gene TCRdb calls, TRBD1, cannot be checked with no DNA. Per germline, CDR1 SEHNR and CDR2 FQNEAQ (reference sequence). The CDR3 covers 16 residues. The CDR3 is CASSLAGRGVVSEAFF.

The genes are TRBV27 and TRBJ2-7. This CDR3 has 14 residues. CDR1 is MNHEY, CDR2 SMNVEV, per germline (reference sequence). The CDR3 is CASSLQPLSYEQYF.

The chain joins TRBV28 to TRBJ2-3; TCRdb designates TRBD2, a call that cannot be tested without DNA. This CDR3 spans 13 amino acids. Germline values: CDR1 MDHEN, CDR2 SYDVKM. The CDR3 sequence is CASTLDRAVTQYF.

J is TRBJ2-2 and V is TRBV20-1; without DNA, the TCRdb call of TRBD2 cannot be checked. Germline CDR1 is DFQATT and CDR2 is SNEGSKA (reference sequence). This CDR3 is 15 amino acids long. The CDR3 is CSAGGTSKATGELFF.

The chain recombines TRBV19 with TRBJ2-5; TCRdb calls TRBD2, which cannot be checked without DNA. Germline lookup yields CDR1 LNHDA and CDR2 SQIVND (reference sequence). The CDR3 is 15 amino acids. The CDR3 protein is CASSSSGPTQETQYF.

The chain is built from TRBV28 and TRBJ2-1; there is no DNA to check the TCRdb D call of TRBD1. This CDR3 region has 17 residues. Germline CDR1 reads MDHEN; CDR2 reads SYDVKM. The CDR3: CASWGGATPTYYNEQFF.

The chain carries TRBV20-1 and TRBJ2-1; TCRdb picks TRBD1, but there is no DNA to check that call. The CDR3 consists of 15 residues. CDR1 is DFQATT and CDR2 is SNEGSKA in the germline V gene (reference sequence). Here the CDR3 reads CSARDLAGDRGEQFF.

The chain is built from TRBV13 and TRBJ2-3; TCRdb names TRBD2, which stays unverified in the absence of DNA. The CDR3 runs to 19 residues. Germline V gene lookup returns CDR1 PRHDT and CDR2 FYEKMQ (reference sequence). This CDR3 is CASSLGYGLAGVYEDTQYF.

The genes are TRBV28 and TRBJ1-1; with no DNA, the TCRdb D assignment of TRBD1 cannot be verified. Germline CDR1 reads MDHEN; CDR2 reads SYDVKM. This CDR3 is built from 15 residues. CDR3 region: CASSPRTALNTEAFF.